Listed below are T cell receptor beta chains from one sample, sequenced in a study of blood T cell repertoires in COVID-19. The protocol was immunoSEQ multiplex PCR, while the TCRdb copy is restricted to in-frame clones and leaves out a portion. The sample includes 200,000 to 300,000 clones, 88% of them seen just once. Sequencing was carried out using peripheral blood. Receptor source: a man aged 55-75 years who had recovered from COVID-19. CDR3s leave out the opening cysteine and the closing phenylalanine or tryptophan.

len,j_gene,v_gene,CDR3aa
13,TRBJ1-5,TRBV5-5,ASSLVTGVREPQH
14,TRBJ2-7,TRBV11-2,ASSLSGSGFSYEQY
10,TRBJ2-5,TRBV7-2,ASMGLGETQY
11,TRBJ2-7,TRBV27,ASSLVGAHEQY
14,TRBJ2-3,TRBV2,ASRGTSGVSTDTQY
12,TRBJ2-7,TRBV5-6,ASSLGDRDNEQY
13,TRBJ2-3,TRBV11-3,ASSLRSGDTDTQY
15,TRBJ2-2,TRBV5-6,ASSSPRDRAGTGELF
12,TRBJ1-4,TRBV19,ASTRDRGREKLF
14,TRBJ1-3,TRBV19,ASSRTGRSSGNTIY
15,TRBJ2-1,TRBV19,ASSQLAGENSYNEQF
16,TRBJ1-1,TRBV6-1,ASSDRLATTTLNTEAF
13,TRBJ1-3,TRBV13,ASSWGTGAGNTIY
12,TRBJ2-4,TRBV6-5,ASRAWQGKNIQY
12,TRBJ1-1,TRBV5-4,ASSRQGKNTEAF
15,TRBJ2-7,TRBV7-2,ASSLALASGAPYEQY
12,TRBJ1-2,TRBV5-6,ASSLGQVNYGYT
11,TRBJ2-1,TRBV10-3,AIRDSGDNEQF
11,TRBJ1-6,TRBV25-1,ASSRTGQSPLH
13,TRBJ2-5,TRBV7-9,ASSSLAGSKETQY